The rows below give T cell receptor beta chains drawn from one sample of a study of beta chain features in type 1 diabetes. Assay used: immunoSEQ multiplex PCR; TCRdb lists only in-frame clones, some missing. The sample lists under 400,000 clones, around a fifth seen once, with about 0.044% in the top ten. The sample taken for sequencing was naive CD4+ T cells from blood. All receptors come from a woman aged 18-30 years in good health. Both conserved end residues are part of each CDR3. D genes are given only for firm matches. Expanded clones are given a class, and other clones once, few, many or no size at all.

CDR3aa	CDR3nt	v_gene	j_gene	d_gene	abundance
CASSFMGGGQPQHF	TGTGCCAGCAGTTTCATGGGGGGAGGTCAGCCCCAGCATTTT	TRBV27	TRBJ1-5	.	.
CASSGQYNEQFF	TGTGCCAGCAGCGGACAATACAATGAGCAGTTCTTC	TRBV9	TRBJ2-1	.	few
CASSSRDRRQETQYF	TGTGCCAGCAGCAGCCGGGACAGGAGGCAAGAGACCCAGTACTTC	TRBV21-1	TRBJ2-5	.	few
CASSDRGREAFF	TGTGCCAGCAGTGACAGGGGACGAGAAGCTTTCTTT	TRBV6-1	TRBJ1-1	.	.
CAIGTASYEQYF	TGTGCCATCGGGACTGCCTCCTACGAGCAGTACTTC	TRBV10-3	TRBJ2-7	.	few
CSVAKGGAYEQYF	TGCAGCGTTGCCAAGGGGGGGGCCTACGAGCAGTACTTC	TRBV29-1	TRBJ2-7	.	.
CASSGLTGNTEAFF	TGTGCCAGCAGCGGCCTGACGGGGAACACTGAAGCTTTCTTT	TRBV11-2	TRBJ1-1	.	.
CASSLMGVAKNIQYF	TGTGCCAGCAGCTTAATGGGAGTGGCCAAAAACATTCAGTACTTC	TRBV7-2	TRBJ2-4	.	few
CAWDRGHNQPQHF	TGTGCCTGGGATCGAGGACACAATCAGCCCCAGCATTTT	TRBV30	TRBJ1-5	.	.
CASSHGLVEDTQYF	TGTGCCAGCAGCCACGGACTAGTTGAGGATACGCAGTATTTT	TRBV4-2	TRBJ2-3	TRBD2	.
CASSLDRRGRNTEAFF	TGTGCCAGCAGCTTAGACAGGAGGGGCCGGAACACTGAAGCTTTCTTT	TRBV7-2	TRBJ1-1	.	once
CASSSGPQETQYF	TGTGCCAGCAGCTCTGGGCCGCAAGAGACCCAGTACTTC	TRBV7-3	TRBJ2-5	.	.
CASTGTETYEQYF	TGTGCCAGTACAGGCACGGAGACCTACGAGCAGTACTTC	TRBV7-9	TRBJ2-7	.	.
CASSEYRGAREKLFF	TGTGCCAGCAGTGAATATCGGGGGGCGAGGGAAAAACTGTTTTTT	TRBV25-1	TRBJ1-4	.	few
CASSPNGYPYEQYF	TGTGCCAGCAGCCCAAACGGTTATCCCTACGAGCAGTACTTC	TRBV6-5	TRBJ2-7	.	.
CASSLAGQGRGETQYF	TGCGCCAGCAGCTTGGCCGGACAGGGAAGGGGAGAGACCCAGTACTTC	TRBV5-1	TRBJ2-5	TRBD1	few
CAWSGLFNYEQYF	TGTGCCTGGAGTGGCCTATTCAATTACGAGCAGTACTTC	TRBV30	TRBJ2-7	.	.
CASSSPLGQGKTEAFF	TGTGCCAGCAGTTCCCCGCTTGGACAGGGGAAGACTGAAGCTTTCTTT	TRBV27	TRBJ1-1	TRBD1	.
CATSRDGATGELFF	TGTGCCACCAGCAGAGATGGGGCAACCGGGGAGCTGTTTTTT	TRBV15	TRBJ2-2	.	.
CASSLVFRARSYNEQFF	TGTGCCAGCAGCTTAGTTTTCAGGGCCCGCTCCTACAATGAGCAGTTCTTC	TRBV7-9	TRBJ2-1	.	few
CASSPMGTSRETQYF	TGTGCCAGCAGCCCGATGGGGACTAGTCGGGAGACCCAGTACTTC	TRBV7-3	TRBJ2-5	TRBD2	.
CASSFYTDTQYF	TGTGCCAGCAGCTTTTACACAGATACGCAGTATTTT	TRBV7-2	TRBJ2-3	.	.
CASSQDAGGGADEQFF	TGCGCCAGCAGCCAAGATGCTGGCGGGGGGGCCGATGAGCAGTTCTTC	TRBV4-3	TRBJ2-1	TRBD2	.
CASVPWGGNTEAFF	TGTGCCAGCGTACCATGGGGCGGAAACACTGAAGCTTTCTTT	TRBV7-9	TRBJ1-1	.	few
CASSLREGNEQFF	TGTGCCAGCAGCTTGCGGGAAGGCAATGAGCAGTTCTTC	TRBV7-9	TRBJ2-1	.	.
CASSLGLASGEQFF	TGTGCCAGCAGCTTGGGACTAGCTTCCGGGGAGCAGTTCTTC	TRBV11-2	TRBJ2-1	TRBD2	.
CASSLEQETQYF	TGCGCCAGCAGCTTGGAACAGGAGACCCAGTACTTC	TRBV5-1	TRBJ2-5	.	.
CAWSNRGNYGYTF	TGTGCCTGGAGCAACAGGGGGAACTATGGCTACACCTTC	TRBV30	TRBJ1-2	TRBD1	.
CASSTTSGGRNEQFF	TGTGCCAGCAGTACTACTAGCGGGGGTCGCAATGAGCAGTTCTTC	TRBV6-5	TRBJ2-1	TRBD2	few
CAISPPRGNEQFF	TGTGCCATCAGTCCACCCCGCGGCAATGAGCAGTTCTTC	TRBV10-3	TRBJ2-1	.	.
CASSSTQGPVEQFF	TGTGCCAGCAGTTCGACACAGGGGCCAGTTGAGCAGTTCTTC	TRBV28	TRBJ2-1	TRBD1	few